The 3 T cell receptor beta chains presented below share a single source sample, sequenced in a study of blood T cell repertoires in COVID-19 (dated by TCRdb to about 2020). Libraries were constructed by the immunoSEQ multiplex PCR assay. Imported from immuneACCESS, the table was reduced by TCRdb to in-frame sequences with V and J called. These copies leave out some clones; in studies compared against another copy, an unresolved V gene accounts for under half, and the cause of the remainder is not known. The sample table records roughly 350,000 clones; about 89% of these occur just once. 8% to 13% of the sample goes to the ten largest clones. Input material: peripheral blood. The receptor set was obtained from a woman in her twenties or thirties with COVID-19, enrolled during active disease.

This chain joins TRBV7-9 and TRBJ2-5, with D tentatively TRBD1 (5 bases). CDR3 length: 15 amino acids. Looked up from germline, CDR1 is SEHNR and CDR2 is FQNEAQ (reference sequence). V shed 2 bases and J shed 5 bases, with 15 bases lying between them. CDR3 nucleotides: TGTGCCAGCAGCTTACATGGCGGAAAGGGGGAGACCCAGTACTTC. It encodes CASSLHGGKGETQYF.

The chain uses TRBV9 and TRBJ2-7, with D perhaps matching TRBD2 (6 bases). Germline V gene lookup returns CDR1 SGDLS and CDR2 YYNGEE. CDR3 size: 13 residues. Trimming pared 0 bases from V and 7 bases from J, leaving 11 bases between. The CDR3 DNA reads as TGTGCCAGCAGCGTAGTCGGAGGGCCGGAGCAGTACTTC. Translating gives CASSVVGGPEQYF.

This sequence joins TRBV4-1 and TRBJ2-7; 8 bases map to TRBD1. Germline lookup yields CDR1 MGHRA and CDR2 YSYEKL. This CDR3 region has 15 residues. Unmatched junction bases numbered 6, after V lost 2 bases and J lost 3 bases. The CDR3 coding sequence is TGCGCCAGCAGCCAATACACGGACAGGGTCTACGAGCAGTACTTC. This codes for CASSQYTDRVYEQYF.